Only a few counts were recorded for the clone carrying this T cell receptor (beta chain). Its antigen remains unidentified. The record originates from a study of blood T cells in healthy people across ages. The CDR3 consists of 15 residues. V lost 4 bases to trimming and J lost 5 bases; unmatched junction nucleotides: 8. Germline CDR1 MGHDK, CDR2 SYGVNS. Sample-barcoded 5' priming and a J-beta primer mix drove a second PCR of roughly 6 to 12 cycles. TCRdb fed the 5' RACE reads into MiXCR, producing one record per CDR3 protein. The top ten hold approximately 14% of the sample, which has around 990,000 distinct CDR3 sequences, around two fifths seen once. Study outcomes and limitations: Diversity was higher, and naive CD4+ cells more numerous, in long-lived donors than in aged donors. Conclusively comparing naive with antigen-experienced cells was impossible with unsorted PBMCs.

This chain uses TRBV25-1 with TRBJ1-5, with 7 bases lining up with TRBD1. The material sequenced was blood. This TCR derives from a young man in good health. The CDR3 reads CASSGPTGVYQPQHF. The CDR3 region has the DNA TGTGCCAGCAGTGGGCCTACAGGGGTGTATCAGCCCCAGCATTTT.